This T cell receptor (beta chain) was found in a study of blood T cell repertoires in COVID-19. Whole-study context: The origin of the acute and convalescent COVID-19 samples was the United States, Italy and Spain.

The protocol was immunoSEQ multiplex PCR, while the TCRdb copy is restricted to in-frame clones and leaves out a portion. The sample carries a few hundred thousand clones, 75% to 85% recorded once. The CDR3 runs to 14 residues. Per the germline V gene, CDR1 is SGHTA and CDR2 is FQGNSA. The germline V and J ends were trimmed by 2 bases and 2 bases, with 10 bases remaining between them. The chain combines TRBV7-2 with TRBJ2-7, with no clear D. Sample: peripheral blood. The sequence derives from a human donor in a cohort sampled during active COVID-19. CDR3 sequence: CASSLNIATYEQYF. In DNA, the CDR3 is TGTGCCAGCAGCTTAAATATAGCTACCTACGAGCAGTACTTC.